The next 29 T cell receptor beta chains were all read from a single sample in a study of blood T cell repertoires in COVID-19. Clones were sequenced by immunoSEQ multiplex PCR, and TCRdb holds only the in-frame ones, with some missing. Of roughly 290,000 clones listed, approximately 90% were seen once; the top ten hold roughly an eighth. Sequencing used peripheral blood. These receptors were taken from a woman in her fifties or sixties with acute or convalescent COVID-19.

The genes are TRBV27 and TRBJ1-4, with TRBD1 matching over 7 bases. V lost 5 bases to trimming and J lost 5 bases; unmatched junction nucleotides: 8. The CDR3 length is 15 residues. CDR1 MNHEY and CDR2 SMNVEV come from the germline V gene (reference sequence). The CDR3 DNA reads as TGTGCCAGCAGTCCAGAGGGACAGCTAAATGAAAAACTGTTTTTT. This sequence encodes CASSPEGQLNEKLFF.

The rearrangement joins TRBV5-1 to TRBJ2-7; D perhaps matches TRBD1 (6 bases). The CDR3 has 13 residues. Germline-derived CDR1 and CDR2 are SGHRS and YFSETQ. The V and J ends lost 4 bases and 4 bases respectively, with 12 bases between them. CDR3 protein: CASSRDTAYEQYF. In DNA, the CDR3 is TGCGCCAGCAGCCGGGACACGGCTTACGAGCAGTACTTC. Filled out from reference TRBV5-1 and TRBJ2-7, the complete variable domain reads KAGVTQTPRYLIKTRGQQVTLSCSPISGHRSVSWYQQTPGQGLQFLFEYFSETQRNKGNFPGRFSGRQFSNSRSEMNVSTLELGDSALYLCASSRDTAYEQYFGPGTRLTVT.

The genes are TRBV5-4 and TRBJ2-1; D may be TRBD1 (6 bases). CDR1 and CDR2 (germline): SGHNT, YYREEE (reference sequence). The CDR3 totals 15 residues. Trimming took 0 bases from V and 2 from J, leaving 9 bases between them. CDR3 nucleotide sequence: TGTGCCAGCAGCTTGGACAGGGCCCCCTACAATGAGCAGTTCTTC. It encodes CASSLDRAPYNEQFF.

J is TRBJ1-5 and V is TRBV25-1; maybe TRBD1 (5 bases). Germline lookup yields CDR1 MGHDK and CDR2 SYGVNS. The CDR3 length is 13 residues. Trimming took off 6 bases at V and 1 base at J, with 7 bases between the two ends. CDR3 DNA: TGTGCCAGCAGCCACAGGAGCAATCAGCCCCAGCATTTT. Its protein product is CASSHRSNQPQHF. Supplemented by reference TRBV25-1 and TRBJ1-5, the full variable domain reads EADIYQTPRYLVIGTGKKITLECSQTMGHDKMYWYQQDPGMELHLIHYSYGVNSTEKGDLSSESTVSRIRTEHFPLTLESARPSHTSQYLCASSHRSNQPQHFGDGTRLSIL.

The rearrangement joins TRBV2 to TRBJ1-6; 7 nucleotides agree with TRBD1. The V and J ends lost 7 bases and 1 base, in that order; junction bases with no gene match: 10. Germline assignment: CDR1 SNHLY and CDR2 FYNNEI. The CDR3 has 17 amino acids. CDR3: CASTKGDSLSYNSPLHF. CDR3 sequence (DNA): TGTGCCAGCACCAAGGGGGACAGCCTATCCTATAATTCACCCCTCCACTTT.

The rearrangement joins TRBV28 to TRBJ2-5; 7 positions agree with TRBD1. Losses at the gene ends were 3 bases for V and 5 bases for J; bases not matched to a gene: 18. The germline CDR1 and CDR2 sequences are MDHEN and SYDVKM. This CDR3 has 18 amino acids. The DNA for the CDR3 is TGTGCCAGCAGTTTCTCATGGTCGAGGACAGGTAGAATGGAGACCCAGTACTTC. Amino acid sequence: CASSFSWSRTGRMETQYF.

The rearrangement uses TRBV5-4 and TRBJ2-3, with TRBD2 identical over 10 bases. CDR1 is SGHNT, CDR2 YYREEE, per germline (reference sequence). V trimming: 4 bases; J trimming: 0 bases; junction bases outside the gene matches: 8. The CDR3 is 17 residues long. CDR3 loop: CASSRVGSGGSTDTQYF. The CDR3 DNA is TGTGCCAGCAGCCGGGTCGGTAGCGGGGGGAGCACAGATACGCAGTATTTT. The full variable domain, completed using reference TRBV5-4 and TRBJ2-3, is ETGVTQSPTHLIKTRGQQVTLRCSSQSGHNTVSWYQQALGQGPQFIFQYYREEENGRGNFPPRFSGLQFPNYSSELNVNALELDDSALYLCASSRVGSGGSTDTQYFGPGTRLTVL.

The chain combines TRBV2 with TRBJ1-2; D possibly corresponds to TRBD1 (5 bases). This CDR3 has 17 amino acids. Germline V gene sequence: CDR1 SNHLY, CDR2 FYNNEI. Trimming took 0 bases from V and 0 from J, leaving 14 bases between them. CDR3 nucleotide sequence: TGTGCCAGCAGTGAAGCGGGGGGTGAGATGCCTAACTATGGCTACACCTTC. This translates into CASSEAGGEMPNYGYTF.

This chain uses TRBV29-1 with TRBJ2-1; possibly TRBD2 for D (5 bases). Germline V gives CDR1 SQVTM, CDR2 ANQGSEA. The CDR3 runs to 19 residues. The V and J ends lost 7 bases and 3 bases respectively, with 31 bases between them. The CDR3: CSALRGLNAEGHLYNEQFF. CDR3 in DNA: TGCAGCGCCCTCCGGGGTCTCAACGCCGAGGGTCACCTCTACAATGAGCAGTTCTTC.

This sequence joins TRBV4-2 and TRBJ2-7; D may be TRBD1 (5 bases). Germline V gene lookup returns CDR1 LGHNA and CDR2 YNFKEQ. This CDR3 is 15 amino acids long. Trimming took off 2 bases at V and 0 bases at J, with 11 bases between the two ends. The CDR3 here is CASSQLTGTSYEQYF. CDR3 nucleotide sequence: TGTGCCAGCAGCCAACTTACAGGAACCTCCTACGAGCAGTACTTC.

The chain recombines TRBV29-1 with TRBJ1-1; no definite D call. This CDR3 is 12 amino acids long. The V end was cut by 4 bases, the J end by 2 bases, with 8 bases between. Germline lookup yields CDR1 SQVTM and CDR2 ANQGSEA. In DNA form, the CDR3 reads TGCAGCGTTGTAGCGCCTAACACTGAAGCTTTCTTT. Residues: CSVVAPNTEAFF.

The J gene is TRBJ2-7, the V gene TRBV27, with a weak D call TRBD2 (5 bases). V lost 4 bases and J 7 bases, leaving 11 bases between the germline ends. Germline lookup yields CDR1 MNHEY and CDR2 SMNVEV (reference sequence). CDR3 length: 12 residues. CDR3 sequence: CASSSGMREQYF. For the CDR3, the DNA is TGTGCCAGCAGTTCCGGGATGAGAGAGCAGTACTTC.

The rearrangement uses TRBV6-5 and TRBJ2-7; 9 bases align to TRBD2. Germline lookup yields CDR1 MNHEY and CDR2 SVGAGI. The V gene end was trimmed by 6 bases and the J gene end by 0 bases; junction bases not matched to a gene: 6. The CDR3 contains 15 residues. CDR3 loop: CASSLLAGFSYEQYF. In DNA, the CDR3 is TGTGCCAGCAGCCTCCTAGCGGGATTCTCCTACGAGCAGTACTTC.

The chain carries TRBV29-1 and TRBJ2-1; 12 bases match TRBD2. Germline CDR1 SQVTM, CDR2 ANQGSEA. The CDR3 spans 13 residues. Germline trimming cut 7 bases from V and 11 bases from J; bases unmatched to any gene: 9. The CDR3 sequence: CSAPLAGGPQQFF. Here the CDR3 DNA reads TGCAGCGCCCCCCTAGCGGGAGGGCCTCAGCAGTTCTTC.

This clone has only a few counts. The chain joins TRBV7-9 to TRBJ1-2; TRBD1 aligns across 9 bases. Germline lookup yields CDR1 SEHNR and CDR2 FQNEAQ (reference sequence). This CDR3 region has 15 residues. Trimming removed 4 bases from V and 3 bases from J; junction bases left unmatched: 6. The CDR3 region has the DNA TGTGCCAGCAGCTCGCGCGGGACAGGGCACTATGGCTACACCTTC. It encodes CASSSRGTGHYGYTF.

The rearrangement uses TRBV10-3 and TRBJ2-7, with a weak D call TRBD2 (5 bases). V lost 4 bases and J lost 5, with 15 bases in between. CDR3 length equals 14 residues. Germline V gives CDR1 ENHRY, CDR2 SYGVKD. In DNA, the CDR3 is TGTGCCATCAGTGGGAGGACCGGGAAGGACGAGCAGTACTTC. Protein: CAISGRTGKDEQYF.

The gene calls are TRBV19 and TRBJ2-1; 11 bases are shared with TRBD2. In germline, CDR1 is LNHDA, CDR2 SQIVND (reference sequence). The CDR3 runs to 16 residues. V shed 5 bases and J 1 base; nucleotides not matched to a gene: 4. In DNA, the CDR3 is TGTGCCAGTAGTTCTAGCGGGGGGAAGTCCTACAATGAGCAGTTCTTC. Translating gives CASSSSGGKSYNEQFF.

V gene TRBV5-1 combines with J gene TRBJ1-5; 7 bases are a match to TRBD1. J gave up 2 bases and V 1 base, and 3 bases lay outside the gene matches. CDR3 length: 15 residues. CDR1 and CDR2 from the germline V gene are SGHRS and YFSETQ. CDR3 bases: TGCGCCAGCAGCTTGACAGGGACAGGCAATCAGCCCCAGCATTTT. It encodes CASSLTGTGNQPQHF.

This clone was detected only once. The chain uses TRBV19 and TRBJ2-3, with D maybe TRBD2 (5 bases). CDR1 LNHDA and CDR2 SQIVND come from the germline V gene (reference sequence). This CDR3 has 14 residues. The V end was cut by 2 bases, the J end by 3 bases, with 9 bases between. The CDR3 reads CASSIPRRTDTQYF. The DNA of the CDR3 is TGTGCCAGTAGTATACCCAGGAGGACAGATACGCAGTATTTT.

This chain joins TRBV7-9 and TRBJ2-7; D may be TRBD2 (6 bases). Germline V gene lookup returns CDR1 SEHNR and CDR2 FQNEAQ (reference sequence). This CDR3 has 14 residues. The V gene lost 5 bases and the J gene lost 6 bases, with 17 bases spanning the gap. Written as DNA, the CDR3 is TGTGCCAGCAGCCCCCCCGGGGGAAAATTCGAGCAGTACTTC. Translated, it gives CASSPPGGKFEQYF.

CDR3: CASRATGVATNEKLFF. CDR3 nucleotide sequence: TGTGCCAGCAGGGCCACAGGGGTGGCTACTAATGAAAAACTGTTTTTT. The rearrangement joins TRBV2 to TRBJ1-4; 7 positions agree with TRBD1. The CDR3 totals 16 residues. CDR1 and CDR2 (germline): SNHLY, FYNNEI. V was clipped by 6 bases and J by 2 bases; unmatched bases: 9. Drawing the rest from reference TRBV2 and TRBJ1-4, the complete variable domain is EPEVTQTPSHQVTQMGQEVILRCVPISNHLYFYWYRQILGQKVEFLVSFYNNEISEKSEIFDDQFSVERPDGSNFTLKIRSTKLEDSAMYFCASRATGVATNEKLFFGSGTQLSVL.

In DNA, the CDR3 is TGTGCCAGCAGCAAAAGGGCAGGGACAGGGATGAACACTGAAGCTTTCTTT. This sequence encodes CASSKRAGTGMNTEAFF. The V gene is TRBV2, the J gene TRBJ1-1; 9 bases line up with TRBD1. Germline CDR1 is SNHLY and CDR2 is FYNNEI. The CDR3 runs to 17 residues. J was trimmed by 0 bases and V by 6 bases; bases with no gene match: 11.

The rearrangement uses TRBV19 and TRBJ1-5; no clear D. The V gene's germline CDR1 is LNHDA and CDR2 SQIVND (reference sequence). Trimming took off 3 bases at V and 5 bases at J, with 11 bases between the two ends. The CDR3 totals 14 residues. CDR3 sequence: CASSIRDTHQPQHF. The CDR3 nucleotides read TGTGCCAGTAGTATCCGGGATACCCATCAGCCCCAGCATTTT. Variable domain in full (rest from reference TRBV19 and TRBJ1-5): DGGITQSPKYLFRKEGQNVTLSCEQNLNHDAMYWYRQDPGQGLRLIYYSQIVNDFQKGDIAEGYSVSREKKESFPLTVTSAQKNPTAFYLCASSIRDTHQPQHFGDGTRLSIL.

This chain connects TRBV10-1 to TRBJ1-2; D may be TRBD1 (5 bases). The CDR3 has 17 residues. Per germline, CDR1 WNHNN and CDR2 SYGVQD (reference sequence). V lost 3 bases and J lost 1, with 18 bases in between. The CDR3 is CASSEPTWDFFNYGYTF. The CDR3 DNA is TGCGCCAGCAGTGAACCAACCTGGGACTTCTTTAACTATGGCTACACCTTC.

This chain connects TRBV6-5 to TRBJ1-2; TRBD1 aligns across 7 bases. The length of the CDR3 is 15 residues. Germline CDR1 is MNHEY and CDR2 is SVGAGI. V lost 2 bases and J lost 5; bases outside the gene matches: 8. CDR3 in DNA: TGTGCCAGCAGTTACGGGAAGGGGGCTGATTATGGCTACACCTTC. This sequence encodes CASSYGKGADYGYTF.

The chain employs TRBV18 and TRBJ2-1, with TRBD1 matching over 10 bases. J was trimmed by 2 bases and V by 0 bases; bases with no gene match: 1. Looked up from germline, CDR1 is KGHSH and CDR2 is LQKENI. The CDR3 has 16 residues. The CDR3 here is CASSPPGTGAYNEQFF. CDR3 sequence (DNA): TGTGCCAGCTCACCACCCGGGACAGGGGCCTACAATGAGCAGTTCTTC.

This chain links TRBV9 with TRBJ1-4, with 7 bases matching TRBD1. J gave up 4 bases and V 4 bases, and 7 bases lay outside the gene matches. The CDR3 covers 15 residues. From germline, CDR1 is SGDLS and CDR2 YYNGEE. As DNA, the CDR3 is TGTGCCAGCAGCTCAAGACAGGGACGTAATGAAAAACTGTTTTTT. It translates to CASSSRQGRNEKLFF. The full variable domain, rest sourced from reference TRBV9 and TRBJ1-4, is DSGVTQTPKHLITATGQRVTLRCSPRSGDLSVYWYQQSLDQGLQFLIQYYNGEERAKGNILERFSAQQFPDLHSELNLSSLELGDSALYFCASSSRQGRNEKLFFGSGTQLSVL.

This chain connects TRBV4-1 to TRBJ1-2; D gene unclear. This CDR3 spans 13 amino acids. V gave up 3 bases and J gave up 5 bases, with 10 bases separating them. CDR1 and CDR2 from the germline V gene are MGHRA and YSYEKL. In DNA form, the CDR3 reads TGCGCCAGCAGCCAGGTAGGGAGTTATGGCTACACCTTC. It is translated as CASSQVGSYGYTF.

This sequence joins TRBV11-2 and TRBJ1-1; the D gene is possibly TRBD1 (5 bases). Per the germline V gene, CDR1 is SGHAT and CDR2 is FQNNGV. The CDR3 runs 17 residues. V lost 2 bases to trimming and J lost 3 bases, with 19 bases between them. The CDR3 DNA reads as TGTGCCAGCAGCTTACTCCGCGGGGGTTGGCGTGACACTGAAGCTTTCTTT. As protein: CASSLLRGGWRDTEAFF.